A single sample is the source of the 25 T cell receptor beta chains below, sequenced in a study of Ad26.COV2.S vaccination and SARS-CoV-2 variants. TCRdb keeps only in-frame clones here, not all; method: immunoSEQ multiplex PCR. The table shows roughly 100,000 clones, with about 78% occurring only once. Specimen: peripheral blood, collected after recovery from COVID-19. Every receptor here comes from a human donor who had recovered from COVID-19.

This sequence joins TRBV19 and TRBJ2-5; TRBD2 agrees at 8 bases. The CDR3 has 16 amino acids. V was pared by 9 bases and J by 3 bases, with 15 bases of the junction left unmatched. Germline V gene sequence: CDR1 LNHDA, CDR2 SQIVND (reference sequence). The CDR3 is CASSRERLAGEETQYF. CDR3 DNA sequence: TGTGCCAGCTCGAGGGAGCGCCTAGCGGGTGAAGAGACCCAGTACTTC. Combining the CDR3 with reference TRBV19 and TRBJ2-5 gives the whole variable domain DGGITQSPKYLFRKEGQNVTLSCEQNLNHDAMYWYRQDPGQGLRLIYYSQIVNDFQKGDIAEGYSVSREKKESFPLTVTSAQKNPTAFYLCASSRERLAGEETQYFGPGTRLLVL.

The chain couples TRBV3-1 (or the pseudogene TRBV3-2) to TRBJ1-1; D might be TRBD1 (6 bases). CDR3 length: 12 residues. V was trimmed by 6 bases and J by 12 bases, leaving 17 bases between them. CDR1 and CDR2 from the germline V gene are LGHDT and YNNKEL (reference sequence). CDR3 in DNA: TGTGCCAGCAGGTCCTCGGGGGGGACAACTTTCTTT. Its translation is CASRSSGGTTFF.

A single count supports this clone. The J gene is TRBJ1-2, the V gene TRBV27; 11 bases are a match to TRBD1. This CDR3 is 18 amino acids long. Germline-derived CDR1 and CDR2 are MNHEY and SMNVEV (reference sequence). V gave up 2 bases and J gave up 4 bases; unmatched junction bases: 12. The CDR3 region is CASSLTPPRTGGAYGYTF. The CDR3 region has the DNA TGTGCCAGCAGTTTAACCCCCCCCCGGACAGGGGGCGCCTATGGCTACACCTTC.

J is TRBJ1-1 and V is TRBV9, with 8 bases aligning to TRBD1. This CDR3 has 14 amino acids. V was pared by 0 bases and J by 4 bases, with 2 bases of the junction left unmatched. Germline CDR1 and CDR2: SGDLS and YYNGEE. The CDR3 DNA is TGTGCCAGCAGCGTAGGGACAGGGACCACTGAAGCTTTCTTT. Its protein is CASSVGTGTTEAFF. Full variable domain (rest looked up from reference TRBV9 and TRBJ1-1): DSGVTQTPKHLITATGQRVTLRCSPRSGDLSVYWYQQSLDQGLQFLIQYYNGEERAKGNILERFSAQQFPDLHSELNLSSLELGDSALYFCASSVGTGTTEAFFGQGTRLTVV.

Comments on this clone: Other DNA variants within this sample encode the same CDR3. The chain couples TRBV3-1 (or the pseudogene TRBV3-2) to TRBJ2-3; the match to TRBD2 covers 11 bases. The germline V gene encodes CDR1 LGHDT and CDR2 YNNKEL (reference sequence). The J segment lost 1 base and the V segment lost 1 base, leaving 10 bases of the junction unmatched. This CDR3 region has 19 residues. The CDR3 coding sequence is TGTGCCAGCAGCCAAGGGGTAGCGGGGGGGGGCGGAGGCACAGATACGCAGTATTTT. It is translated as CASSQGVAGGGGGTDTQYF.

With regard to this clone: Sequence at one end of the junction differs from germline and may be a read error. The DNA of the CDR3 is TGTGCCAGCAGGGAAGGGAACACAGATACGCAGTATTTT. This sequence encodes CASREGNTDTQYF. J is TRBJ2-3 and V is TRBV6-1; D remains ambiguous. CDR3 length equals 13 residues. The germline V gene encodes CDR1 MNHNS and CDR2 SASEGT.

This chain uses TRBV6-5 with TRBJ1-1, with TRBD1 identical over 7 bases. CDR1 is MNHEY, CDR2 SVGAGI, per germline. This CDR3 contains 14 residues. V lost 2 bases, J lost 4 bases, and 4 bases stayed unmatched. CDR3 in DNA: TGTGCCAGCAGTTACGGAACAGGGGTCACTGAAGCTTTCTTT. Its protein is CASSYGTGVTEAFF.

This chain uses TRBV5-4 with TRBJ2-5, with 8 bases aligning to TRBD2. The CDR3 contains 16 residues. V trimming: 4 bases; J trimming: 3 bases; junction bases outside the gene matches: 11. CDR1 SGHNT and CDR2 YYREEE come from the germline V gene (reference sequence). CDR3 region: CASSPPPGGLEETQYF. The CDR3 DNA reads TGTGCCAGCAGCCCCCCTCCGGGGGGGTTGGAAGAGACCCAGTACTTC.

In its sample, this clone was seen a few times. The chain combines TRBV7-2 with TRBJ1-4, with 9 positions matching TRBD1. Germline-derived CDR1 and CDR2 are SGHTA and FQGNSA. There are 15 residues in the CDR3. V lost 4 bases and J lost 8; bases outside the gene matches: 8. The CDR3: CASSWNRGLAEKLFF. The CDR3 DNA follows: TGTGCCAGCAGCTGGAACAGGGGGCTCGCGGAAAAACTGTTTTTT.

The chain has TRBV30 and TRBJ1-4; TRBD1 might be the D (6 bases). Trimming removed 2 bases at V and 8 bases at J, with 12 bases between. The CDR3 totals 13 residues. Germline CDR1 and CDR2: GTSNPN and SVGIG (reference sequence). For the CDR3, the DNA is TGTGCCTGGAGTAGGGGGGGCGAGGAAAAACTGTTTTTT. This encodes CAWSRGGEEKLFF.

The chain uses TRBV7-9 and TRBJ2-2; D not resolved. Germline CDR1 SEHNR, CDR2 FQNEAQ (reference sequence). V was trimmed by 3 bases and J by 5 bases, leaving 7 bases between them. The CDR3 loop spans 13 amino acids. CDR3 in amino acids: CASSFLKTGELFF. The DNA of the CDR3 is TGTGCCAGCAGCTTTCTGAAGACCGGGGAGCTGTTTTTT.

This clone was seen more than once but under ten times. CDR3 residues: CASRNGRSLMNTEAFF. The CDR3, as DNA: TGTGCCAGCAGGAATGGAAGGAGCTTAATGAACACTGAAGCTTTCTTT. This rearrangement joins TRBV2 to TRBJ1-1; D unresolved. Germline loops: CDR1 SNHLY, CDR2 FYNNEI. This CDR3 spans 16 amino acids. V lost 6 bases and J lost 0, with 17 bases in between. Full variable domain (rest looked up from reference TRBV2 and TRBJ1-1): EPEVTQTPSHQVTQMGQEVILRCVPISNHLYFYWYRQILGQKVEFLVSFYNNEISEKSEIFDDQFSVERPDGSNFTLKIRSTKLEDSAMYFCASRNGRSLMNTEAFFGQGTRLTVV.

The chain combines TRBV11-3 with TRBJ1-1, with D unclear. This CDR3 is 13 amino acids long. The germline V gene encodes CDR1 SGHNT and CDR2 YENEEA. V was pared by 5 bases and J by 11 bases, with 18 bases between. CDR3 amino acids: CASSPRGSLYAFF. In DNA, the CDR3 is TGTGCCAGCAGCCCCCGGGGTTCGTTGTATGCTTTCTTT.

The chain couples TRBV9 to TRBJ1-1, with D hard to call. Looked up from germline, CDR1 is SGDLS and CDR2 is YYNGEE. V was trimmed by 1 base and J by 0 bases, leaving 7 bases between them. The length of the CDR3 is 14 residues. CDR3 in amino acids: CASSVSGMNTEAFF. Written as DNA, the CDR3 is TGTGCCAGCAGCGTATCAGGTATGAACACTGAAGCTTTCTTT.

This sequence joins TRBV5-1 and TRBJ1-3; unclear D gene. The CDR3 contains 12 residues. Trimming shortened V by 1 base and J by 7 bases, and 6 bases separated the two germline ends. Per the germline V gene, CDR1 is SGHRS and CDR2 is YFSETQ. In DNA form, the CDR3 reads TGCGCCAGCAGCTTGTCACGGAACACCATATATTTT. Protein product: CASSLSRNTIYF.

The rearrangement links TRBV18 to TRBJ2-5; D is possibly TRBD1 (5 bases). Trimming took off 4 bases at V and 5 bases at J, with 11 bases between the two ends. CDR1 is KGHSH, CDR2 LQKENI, per germline. CDR3 length: 13 amino acids. This chain's CDR3 is CASSQDIQETQYF. The CDR3, as DNA: TGTGCCAGCTCACAGGACATACAGGAGACCCAGTACTTC.

The chain couples TRBV4-1 to TRBJ2-1, with D tentatively TRBD2 (7 bases). Looked up from germline, CDR1 is MGHRA and CDR2 is YSYEKL. V lost 5 bases and J 10 bases, leaving 21 bases between the germline ends. This CDR3 region has 15 residues. CDR3 region: CASSGVGGAIEEQFF. DNA of the CDR3: TGCGCCAGCAGCGGGGTGGGGGGGGCGATAGAGGAGCAGTTCTTC.

This clone was seen a handful of times. The CDR3 sequence is CASSPGTGTTISGNTIYF. As DNA, the CDR3 is TGTGCCAGCAGCCCCGGGACAGGGACCACAATCTCTGGAAACACCATATATTTT. The genes are TRBV7-2 and TRBJ1-3; 9 nucleotides align to TRBD1. The V segment lost 5 bases and the J segment 0 bases; nucleotides outside the gene matches: 11. This CDR3 region has 18 residues. Germline V gene sequence: CDR1 SGHTA, CDR2 FQGNSA.

The chain recombines TRBV4-1 with TRBJ2-7, with D maybe TRBD2 (6 bases). V was pared by 2 bases and J by 6 bases, with 14 bases between. CDR1 is MGHRA and CDR2 is YSYEKL in the germline V gene. This CDR3 has 14 residues. CDR3 sequence: CASSQPLRGAEQYF. The CDR3 DNA reads as TGCGCCAGCAGCCAACCACTGCGGGGAGCCGAGCAGTACTTC.

J is TRBJ2-3 and V is TRBV28, with D maybe TRBD2 (6 bases). The CDR3 runs to 16 residues. Germline V gives CDR1 MDHEN, CDR2 SYDVKM. Deletions cut 7 bases from V and 4 bases from J, with 21 bases between. The CDR3 bases are TGTGCCAGCAAATTTAGATTAGGGCGGGGCCCAGATACGCAGTATTTT. It translates to CASKFRLGRGPDTQYF.

The V gene is TRBV4-3, the J gene TRBJ2-3; a possible D gene is TRBD2 (5 bases). The V and J ends lost 3 bases and 12 bases respectively, with 16 bases between them. Germline-derived CDR1 and CDR2 are LGHNA and YSLEER. CDR3 length: 13 residues. This CDR3 reads CASSQVSGVQQYF. CDR3 DNA: TGCGCCAGCAGCCAGGTCTCCGGGGTTCAACAGTATTTT.

DNA for the CDR3: TGTGCCAGCAACGCCCCAGCTGGACAGCCCGATAATGAAAAACTGTTTTTT. Protein sequence: CASNAPAGQPDNEKLFF. The chain recombines TRBV28 with TRBJ1-4, with a possible D match to TRBD1 (6 bases). The V gene lost 7 bases and the J gene lost 4 bases, with 22 bases spanning the gap. Germline CDR1 MDHEN, CDR2 SYDVKM. CDR3 length: 17 residues.

The chain recombines TRBV29-1 with TRBJ1-3; 7 nucleotides line up with TRBD1. The ends lost 7 bases at V and 0 bases at J; junction bases unmatched: 6. This CDR3 spans 14 amino acids. Germline CDR1 and CDR2: SQVTM and ANQGSEA. CDR3 bases: TGCAGCGCGTTGGGACAGTTCTCTGGAAACACCATATATTTT. It translates to CSALGQFSGNTIYF.

The chain combines TRBV29-1 with TRBJ2-2; TRBD1 is a possible D gene (5 bases). Germline-derived CDR1 and CDR2 are SQVTM and ANQGSEA. The CDR3 has 12 amino acids. Trimming shortened V by 6 bases and J by 6 bases, and 11 bases separated the two germline ends. Here the CDR3 reads CSVLDMAGELFF. The CDR3, as DNA: TGCAGCGTGCTGGACATGGCCGGGGAGCTGTTTTTT.

The rearrangement uses TRBV19 and TRBJ2-1, with 11 bases matching TRBD1. This CDR3 comprises 16 residues. With 4 bases clipped from V and 8 bases from J, the junction kept 10 bases outside the gene matches. Germline V gives CDR1 LNHDA, CDR2 SQIVND (reference sequence). The CDR3 DNA sequence: TGTGCCAGTAGTAAGCCCGGGACAGGGGGGGGATATGAGCAGTTCTTC. It is translated as CASSKPGTGGGYEQFF.